One sample yielded the 22 T cell receptor beta chains listed below, sequenced in a study of blood T cell repertoires in COVID-19. Method: immunoSEQ multiplex PCR; TCRdb's copy keeps in-frame clones and lacks some. The sample yields some 160,000 clones, approximately 80% seen once. Material for sequencing was PBMCs or T cells enriched from blood (not recorded which). Receptor source: a woman aged 50 to 65 who had recovered from COVID-19.

With regard to this clone: One end of the junction varies from germline; a read error may be responsible. The CDR3 sequence: CASSLDDFGGYTF. The CDR3 DNA follows: TGTGCCAGCAGCCTAGACGACTTTGGCGGCTACACCTTC. The V and J genes are TRBV11-2 and TRBJ1-2; D is uncertain. The germline V gene encodes CDR1 SGHAT and CDR2 FQNNGV. The CDR3 is 13 residues long. Full variable domain (outside the CDR3, taken from reference TRBV11-2 and TRBJ1-2): EAGVAQSPRYKIIEKRQSVAFWCNPISGHATLYWYQQILGQGPKLLIQFQNNGVVDDSQLPKDRFSAERLKGVDSTLKIQPAKLEDSAVYLCASSLDDFGGYTFGSGTRLTVV.

This chain links TRBV2 with TRBJ2-7; the D is unclear. CDR1 SNHLY and CDR2 FYNNEI come from the germline V gene. This CDR3 comprises 13 residues. V was cut by 9 bases and J by 3 bases, with 15 bases left in between. CDR3 nucleotides: TGTGCCAGTTACTCGCACAGCCACTACGAGCAGTACTTC. Protein sequence: CASYSHSHYEQYF. Filled out from reference TRBV2 and TRBJ2-7, the complete variable domain reads EPEVTQTPSHQVTQMGQEVILRCVPISNHLYFYWYRQILGQKVEFLVSFYNNEISEKSEIFDDQFSVERPDGSNFTLKIRSTKLEDSAMYFCASYSHSHYEQYFGPGTRLTVT.

The J gene is TRBJ1-2, the V gene TRBV7-8; 11 bases are a match to TRBD1. The CDR3 sequence is 15 residues long. From germline, CDR1 is SGHVS and CDR2 FQNEAQ. V was pared by 0 bases and J by 5 bases, with 2 bases of the junction left unmatched. CDR3 DNA: TGTGCCAGCAGCTTAGCGGGACAGGGGGGGTATGGCTACACCTTC. Translated: CASSLAGQGGYGYTF.

This chain links TRBV13 with TRBJ2-1; TRBD2 is a possible D gene (5 bases). The V end was cut by 5 bases, the J end by 1 base, with 15 bases between. The CDR3 has 16 amino acids. Per germline, CDR1 PRHDT and CDR2 FYEKMQ (reference sequence). CDR3 DNA: TGTGCCAGCAGCCCGTATGGCGAGCGGTCCTACAATGAGCAGTTCTTC. Its protein product is CASSPYGERSYNEQFF. The full variable domain, with the rest looked up from reference TRBV13 and TRBJ2-1, is AAGVIQSPRHLIKEKRETATLKCYPIPRHDTVYWYQQGPGQDPQFLISFYEKMQSDKGSIPDRFSAQQFSDYHSELNMSSLELGDSALYFCASSPYGERSYNEQFFGPGTRLTVL.

The chain couples TRBV7-8 to TRBJ2-7; D is perhaps TRBD1 (6 bases). CDR3 length equals 15 residues. V was trimmed by 4 bases and J by 2 bases, leaving 15 bases between them. The V gene's germline CDR1 is SGHVS and CDR2 FQNEAQ. For the CDR3, the DNA is TGTGCCAGCAGCTGGGACAAGGAGCTCCCCTACGAGCAGTACTTC. Translation gives CASSWDKELPYEQYF.

The chain combines TRBV6-5 with TRBJ1-2; D is unclear. This CDR3 region has 13 residues. The germline CDR1 and CDR2 sequences are MNHEY and SVGAGI. Trimming shortened V by 2 bases and J by 1 base, and 5 bases separated the two germline ends. CDR3 protein: CASSYQVNYGYTF. The CDR3 DNA reads TGTGCCAGCAGTTACCAGGTTAACTATGGCTACACCTTC.

This clone was recorded once. The genes are TRBV11-3 and TRBJ1-3; D call uncertain. The CDR3 has 14 residues. Between the trimmed V and J ends, which lost 6 bases and 0 bases, there was a span of 9 bases. The V gene's germline CDR1 is SGHNT and CDR2 YENEEA. CDR3 coding DNA: TGTGCCAGCAGTCAAATGAGCTCTGGAAACACCATATATTTT. Its protein product is CASSQMSSGNTIYF.

Written as DNA, the CDR3 is TGTGCCAGCAGCGACAGGGCCTTCTCTGGAAACACCATATATTTT. This sequence encodes CASSDRAFSGNTIYF. The V gene is TRBV27, the J gene TRBJ1-3; 7 nucleotides agree with TRBD1. The J segment lost 0 bases and the V segment lost 6 bases, leaving 5 bases of the junction unmatched. Germline assignment: CDR1 MNHEY and CDR2 SMNVEV (reference sequence). The CDR3 consists of 15 residues.

This clone was counted once. This chain joins TRBV5-1 and TRBJ1-1; D ambiguous. The germline CDR1 and CDR2 sequences are SGHRS and YFSETQ. This CDR3 region has 15 residues. V shed 4 bases and J shed 1 base, with 14 bases lying between them. The CDR3 protein is CASSPNPDTNTEAFF. Here the CDR3 DNA reads TGCGCCAGCAGCCCAAACCCCGACACGAACACTGAAGCTTTCTTT.

This CDR3 reads CASSLGAGRGNTEAFF. The CDR3 DNA sequence: TGTGCCAGCAGCTTAGGAGCGGGACGGGGGAACACTGAAGCTTTCTTT. This chain links TRBV11-1 with TRBJ1-1; D perhaps matches TRBD1 (5 bases). Trimming pared 1 base from V and 1 base from J, leaving 13 bases between. The CDR3 contains 16 residues. The germline gives CDR1 SGHAT, CDR2 FQDESV (reference sequence).

The V call is TRBV6-5, the J call TRBJ2-3, with D maybe TRBD2 (6 bases). Between the trimmed V and J ends, which lost 8 bases and 0 bases, there was a span of 9 bases. CDR3 length equals 13 residues. The germline V gene encodes CDR1 MNHEY and CDR2 SVGAGI. The CDR3 bases are TGTGCCAGCGGGGGGACTAGCACAGATACGCAGTATTTT. Protein sequence: CASGGTSTDTQYF.

This sequence joins TRBV19 and TRBJ2-5; 13 bases are a match to TRBD2. The germline gives CDR1 LNHDA, CDR2 SQIVND (reference sequence). The CDR3 is made up of 15 amino acids. V lost 4 bases and J lost 3; bases outside the gene matches: 2. The CDR3 protein is CASSTLAGGKETQYF. CDR3 DNA sequence: TGTGCCAGTAGTACACTAGCGGGGGGGAAAGAGACCCAGTACTTC.

The chain links TRBV5-8 to TRBJ1-1, with TRBD1 as a possible D gene (5 bases). Germline V gene lookup returns CDR1 SGHTS and CDR2 YDEGEE. The CDR3 length is 12 residues. V was trimmed by 0 bases and J by 8 bases, leaving 8 bases between them. The CDR3 bases are TGTGCCAGCAGCTTGGTCCGGGGGGAAGCTTTCTTT. This gives the protein CASSLVRGEAFF.

This chain connects TRBV7-9 to TRBJ2-1, with no clear D. The ends were cut back, 0 bases at V and 4 bases at J, with 7 bases in the middle. The germline CDR1 and CDR2 sequences are SEHNR and FQNEAQ (reference sequence). The CDR3 sequence is 14 residues long. This CDR3 reads CASSLAVAYNEQFF. CDR3 DNA sequence: TGTGCCAGCAGCTTAGCAGTAGCTTACAATGAGCAGTTCTTC. The complete variable domain, with remaining parts taken from reference TRBV7-9 and TRBJ2-1, reads DTGVSQNPRHKITKRGQNVTFRCDPISEHNRLYWYRQTLGQGPEFLTYFQNEAQLEKSRLLSDRFSAERPKGSFSTLEIQRTEQGDSAMYLCASSLAVAYNEQFFGPGTRLTVL.

This clone has only one observation. V is TRBV28 and J is TRBJ1-1; possibly TRBD1 for D (6 bases). The CDR3 covers 16 residues. CDR1 and CDR2 from the germline V gene are MDHEN and SYDVKM. The V end was cut by 5 bases, the J end by 0 bases, with 16 bases between. This CDR3 is CASSPDTGSVNTEAFF. The CDR3 DNA reads TGTGCCAGCAGTCCAGATACAGGGTCGGTGAACACTGAAGCTTTCTTT. Based on the CDR3 plus reference TRBV28 and TRBJ1-1, the full variable domain is DVKVTQSSRYLVKRTGEKVFLECVQDMDHENMFWYRQDPGLGLRLIYFSYDVKMKEKGDIPEGYSVSREKKERFSLILESASTNQTSMYLCASSPDTGSVNTEAFFGQGTRLTVV.

V is TRBV15 and J is TRBJ2-7; the D gene is possibly TRBD1 (5 bases). Trimming cost V 5 bases and J 3 bases, with 11 bases left between them. This CDR3 has 13 residues. The germline V gene encodes CDR1 LNHNV and CDR2 YYDKDF (reference sequence). The CDR3 spells CATSVQQGYEQYF. The CDR3, as DNA: TGTGCCACCAGCGTTCAGCAGGGCTACGAGCAGTACTTC.

This rearrangement joins TRBV18 to TRBJ2-1; D unclear. This CDR3 region has 14 residues. Trimming took 5 bases from V and 5 from J, leaving 13 bases between them. From germline, CDR1 is KGHSH and CDR2 LQKENI. The CDR3 DNA follows: TGTGCCAGCTCATCCGGAGCCGCGGACAATGAGCAGTTCTTC. Residues: CASSSGAADNEQFF.

This clone was seen at least ten times. The chain joins TRBV5-4 to TRBJ1-2; 8 bases are shared with TRBD1. Losses at the gene ends were 2 bases for V and 4 bases for J; bases not matched to a gene: 1. Germline CDR1 is SGHNT and CDR2 is YYREEE (reference sequence). The CDR3 loop spans 13 amino acids. CDR3 region: CASSFTGGYGYTF. CDR3 in DNA: TGTGCCAGCAGCTTCACAGGGGGCTATGGCTACACCTTC.

CDR3 region: CASSNFQGTAEAFF. The CDR3 nucleotides read TGTGCCAGCAGTAACTTTCAGGGTACCGCTGAAGCTTTCTTT. The rearrangement joins TRBV6-2 or TRBV6-3 to TRBJ1-1; possible D gene TRBD1, 5 bases. This CDR3 has 14 amino acids. V lost 5 bases, J lost 6 bases, and 16 bases lay in between. CDR1 MNHEY and CDR2 SVGEGT come from the germline V gene.

This clone was observed once. V is TRBV4-1 and J is TRBJ1-2; TRBD1 agrees at 8 bases. Per germline, CDR1 MGHRA and CDR2 YSYEKL. This CDR3 has 15 residues. Trimming took 2 bases from V and 4 from J; bases not matched to a gene: 6. In nucleotides, the CDR3 is TGCGCCAGCAGCCAACCGGACAGGGCAGGCTATGGCTACACCTTC. It specifies CASSQPDRAGYGYTF.

The chain combines TRBV4-3 with TRBJ2-3; TRBD1 agrees at 11 bases. Germline CDR1 is LGHNA and CDR2 is YSLEER. The CDR3 is 17 amino acids. V was pared by 0 bases and J by 7 bases, with 9 bases of the junction left unmatched. As DNA, the CDR3 is TGCGCCAGCAGCCAAGATATCCCGCGGACAGGGGGCAATACGCAGTATTTT. The encoded protein is CASSQDIPRTGGNTQYF.

The chain joins TRBV29-1 to TRBJ2-1; weak D call: TRBD2 (6 bases). The CDR3 has 11 amino acids. Trimming shortened V by 7 bases and J by 10 bases, and 14 bases separated the two germline ends. Per the germline V gene, CDR1 is SQVTM and CDR2 is ANQGSEA. CDR3 sequence: CSAETGVEQFF. The CDR3 nucleotides are TGCAGCGCTGAGACGGGGGTAGAGCAGTTCTTC.